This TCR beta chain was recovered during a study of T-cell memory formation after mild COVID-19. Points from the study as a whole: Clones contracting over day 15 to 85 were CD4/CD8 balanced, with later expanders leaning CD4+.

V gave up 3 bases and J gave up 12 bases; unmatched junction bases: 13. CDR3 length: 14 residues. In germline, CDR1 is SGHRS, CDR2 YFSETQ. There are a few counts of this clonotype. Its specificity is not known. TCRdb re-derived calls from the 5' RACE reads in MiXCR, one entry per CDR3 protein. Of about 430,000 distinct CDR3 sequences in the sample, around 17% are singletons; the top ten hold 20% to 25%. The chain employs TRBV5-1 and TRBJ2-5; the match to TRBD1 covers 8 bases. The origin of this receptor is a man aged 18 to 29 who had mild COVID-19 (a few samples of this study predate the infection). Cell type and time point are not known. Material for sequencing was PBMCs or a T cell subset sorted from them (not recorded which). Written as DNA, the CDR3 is TGCGCCAGCAGCTCAGGGGGCGCAGGCCCAGGGGAGTACTTC. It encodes CASSSGGAGPGEYF.